This TCR beta chain was captured by sequencing in a study of beta chain features in type 1 diabetes (dated by TCRdb to 2016 to 2018). Looking at the study overall: No differences in mean age, gender distribution, total cell number or subset yield were found between patients and healthy donors. A total of 85 million to 140 million sorted cells were examined across all samples, and a strong correlation was observed between cell number per subset and RNA yield. The study compared the TCRB repertoires of sorted circulating CD4+ T cell subsets in recently diagnosed type 1 diabetes patients with those in matched healthy donors. Regulatory and stem cell-like memory subsets were obtained from only 8 patients and roughly eight healthy donors, while naive and central memory subsets were obtained from all 30 or so donors. General conclusions and limits of the study: A moderate but significant shortening of TCRB CDR3 length was observed in type 1 diabetes patients in all four CD4+ subsets. Because cDNA was sequenced instead of genomic DNA, highly expressing activated cells could be over-represented, though the groups showed no difference in activation or CD3 levels. Shorter templates might have been favored by PCR, but patient and control samples were amplified and corrected together, so both groups would have been affected equally by any skew. Only small numbers of individuals were included in the HLA sub-analyses, which left unresolved whether HLA type had any influence on TCRB rearrangement. At VDJ recombination sites, type 1 diabetes patients had fewer insertions and more deleted nucleotides, which implies abnormalities in thymic rearrangement. Naive, central memory and regulatory TCRB repertoires appeared more similar among patients than among healthy donors.

From each donor, a single peripheral blood sample of about 100 mL on average was drawn into heparinised tubes. A BD FACSAria II was used to sort naive, central memory, regulatory and stem cell-like memory CD4+ T cells with a panel that included CD45RO, CCR7, CD25, CD127, CD95 and CD27. All sorted populations exceeded 95% purity. Right away, PBMCs were isolated by Lymphoprep density gradient centrifugation and were stained directly, with no culture step. To minimize batch effects, samples were stained and sorted in pairs, one healthy donor with one patient per experiment. The High Capacity cDNA Reverse Transcription Kit was used to reverse transcribe all of the isolated RNA, meaning that expressed TCRB transcripts were what got sequenced. Deep immunoSEQ sequencing was applied to naive, central memory and regulatory T cell samples, giving an average of roughly 3.5 million total reads per sample. Sorted cells were lysed in RLT buffer, and RNA was extracted using DNase-treated RNeasy Micro or Mini kits according to cell number. Each cell subset was processed on its own to prevent cross-contamination, while patient and healthy donor samples were processed together. Using the immunoSEQ multiplex PCR, TCRB sequences were amplified from cDNA into 87-bp fragments spanning the CDR3 region. Sequencing of the amplicons was performed on the Illumina HiSeq platform. In the paper's pipeline: Synthetic template baselines were used to correct PCR bias computationally, reads within Hamming distance 2 were collapsed, and singletons that could not be merged were discarded. By aligning reads against IMGT, V, D and J genes, CDR3 length, and insertions or deletions at six rearrangement sites were assigned. Within each subset, clonotype counts were normalized to sorted cell number, after which true diversity and Gini coefficients were computed with the tcR R package. The overlap coefficient, calculated on TCRB nucleotide sequences, was used to measure repertoire sharing. As a proxy for the pre-selection repertoire, out-of-frame TCRB sequences from naive cells were analyzed. TCRdb retrieved this table from immuneACCESS and kept in-frame rearrangements only. Not all clones are present; in checked studies, unresolved V genes account for under half, and no reason is known for the remainder. V and J calls and clone size are as listed in that table; D and trimming were resolved from the DNA. In this sample the table shows hundreds of thousands of clones, 15% to 17% of which occur a single time. The ten largest clonotypes hold approximately 0.087% of the sample.

V trim: 0 bases; J trim: 2 bases; unmatched bases: 2. CDR1 SGHTA and CDR2 FQGNSA were looked up in the germline V gene. From the cysteine through the phenylalanine, the CDR3 covers 17 amino acids. This entry keeps only the CDR3 DNA: 51 bases, framed from base 1. This clone has only a few counts. Its cognate antigen has yet to be identified. No base quality information exists; no much larger clone differs at one position. Recombination linked TRBV7-2 to TRBJ2-3; a stretch of 13 junction bases matches TRBD2. This TCR was sampled from a man aged 18 to 29 in good health. Sequences were obtained from naive CD4+ T cells from blood. The cell subset or site tag for this specimen amounts to: true naive CD4+ T cells. In nucleotide form, the sequence is TGTGCCAGCAGCTTAGCAGGGACTAGCGGGAACACAGATACGCAGTATTTT. This translates into CASSLAGTSGNTDTQYF.